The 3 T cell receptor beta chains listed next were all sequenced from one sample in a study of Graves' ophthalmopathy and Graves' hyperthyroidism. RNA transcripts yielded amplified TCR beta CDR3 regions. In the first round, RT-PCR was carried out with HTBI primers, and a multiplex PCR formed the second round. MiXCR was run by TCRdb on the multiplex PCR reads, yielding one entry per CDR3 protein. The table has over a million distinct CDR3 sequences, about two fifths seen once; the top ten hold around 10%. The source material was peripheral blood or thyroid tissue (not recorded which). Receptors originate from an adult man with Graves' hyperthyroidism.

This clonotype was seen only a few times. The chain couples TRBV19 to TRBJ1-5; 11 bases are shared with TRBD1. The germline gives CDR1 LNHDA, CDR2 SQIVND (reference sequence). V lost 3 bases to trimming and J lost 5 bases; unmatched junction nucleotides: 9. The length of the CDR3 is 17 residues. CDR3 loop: CASSMDRGRKVDQPQHF. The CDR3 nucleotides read TGTGCCAGTAGTATGGACAGGGGGCGGAAAGTAGATCAGCCCCAGCATTTT.

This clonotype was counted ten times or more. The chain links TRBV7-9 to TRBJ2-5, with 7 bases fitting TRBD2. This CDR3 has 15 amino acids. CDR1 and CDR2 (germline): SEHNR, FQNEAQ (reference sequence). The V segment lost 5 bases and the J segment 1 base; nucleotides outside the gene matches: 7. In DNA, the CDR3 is TGTGCCAGCAGCCCATTTGGCGGGGGCCAAGAGACCCAGTACTTC. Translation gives CASSPFGGGQETQYF. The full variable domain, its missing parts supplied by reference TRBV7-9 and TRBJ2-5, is DTGVSQNPRHKITKRGQNVTFRCDPISEHNRLYWYRQTLGQGPEFLTYFQNEAQLEKSRLLSDRFSAERPKGSFSTLEIQRTEQGDSAMYLCASSPFGGGQETQYFGPGTRLLVL.

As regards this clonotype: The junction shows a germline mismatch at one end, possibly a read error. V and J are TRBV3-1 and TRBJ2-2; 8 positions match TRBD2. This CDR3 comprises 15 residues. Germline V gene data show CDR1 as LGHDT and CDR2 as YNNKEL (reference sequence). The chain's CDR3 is CAISYSGSGTGELFF. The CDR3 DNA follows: TGTGCCATCAGCTACAGCGGGAGTGGCACCGGGGAGCTGTTTTTT.